The 5 T cell receptor beta chains below were found in one sample sequenced in a study of robustness of blood B and T cell sequencing. mRNA, not genomic DNA, served as the source for TCR beta repertoires. cDNA was made with a 5' template-switch oligo adding a universal priming site. Every cDNA molecule received a random 12-nucleotide UMI from the template-switch oligo. TCRdb re-called the PCR reads through MiXCR, storing one row per CDR3 protein. The sample holds fewer than 2,000 distinct CDR3 sequences, roughly 56% seen once. The specimen sequenced was peripheral blood. The receptors shown here come from a human donor in good health.

The CDR3 DNA is TGTGCCAGCAGTTTAGGTAGCGGGAGGGCAGATACGCAGTATTTT. This gives the protein CASSLGSGRADTQYF. The chain couples TRBV12-3 or TRBV12-4 to TRBJ2-3, with TRBD2 identical over 11 bases. J gave up 4 bases and V 1 base, and 1 base lay outside the gene matches. The CDR3 extends over 15 amino acids.

The rearrangement joins TRBV30 to TRBJ1-1, with 7 bases fitting TRBD1. V dropped 3 bases and J dropped 1; count of bases not matched to a gene: 2. Germline CDR1 and CDR2: GTSNPN and SVGIG (reference sequence). The CDR3 spans 13 residues. CDR3 in amino acids: CAWRGQKNTEAFF. DNA for the CDR3: TGTGCCTGGAGGGGACAGAAGAACACTGAAGCTTTCTTT.

This clonotype occurred once. The CDR3 loop is CASSWTSGGDNEQFF. For the CDR3, the DNA is TGTGCCAGCAGTTGGACTAGCGGGGGGGACAATGAGCAGTTCTTC. The chain has TRBV6-5 and TRBJ2-1, with 15 bases lining up with TRBD2. The CDR3 has 15 amino acids. The V segment lost 4 bases and the J segment 5 bases; nucleotides outside the gene matches: 0. Germline V gene data show CDR1 as MNHEY and CDR2 as SVGAGI.

The table lists this clonotype with a few counts. The rearrangement links TRBV30 to TRBJ1-1; D possibly corresponds to TRBD1 (5 bases). Germline values: CDR1 GTSNPN, CDR2 SVGIG (reference sequence). V lost 2 bases, J lost 1 base, and 8 bases lay in between. This CDR3 spans 13 amino acids. As DNA, the CDR3 is TGTGCCTGGAGTAGGGGTTGGAACACTGAAGCTTTCTTT. The encoded protein is CAWSRGWNTEAFF.

This chain links TRBV7-2 with TRBJ1-1; 7 bases match TRBD1. Germline V gene data show CDR1 as SGHTA and CDR2 as FQGNSA. The CDR3 consists of 16 residues. The trim removed 4 bases at V and 0 bases at J, leaving 8 bases unmatched. The CDR3 protein is CASSSKPGTVNTEAFF. As DNA, the CDR3 is TGTGCCAGCAGCTCAAAACCGGGGACAGTGAACACTGAAGCTTTCTTT.